These T cell receptor beta chains were read from a single sample in a study of blood T cell repertoires in COVID-19. TCRdb's table, derived via immunoSEQ multiplex PCR, lists solely in-frame clones and lacks some. The table includes 150,000 to 200,000 clones, over 75% detected once. Sequencing was carried out using peripheral blood. All receptors derive from a man aged 35 to 55 with active or convalescent COVID-19. CDR3s include the opening cysteine and the closing phenylalanine or tryptophan. A D gene is named only where the DNA matches it firmly. Part of the rows lack a size; the others show once, few, many or a class for expanded clones.

J gene	clone size	V gene	D gene	CDR3 DNA	CDR3 protein
TRBJ1-3	once	TRBV28	NA	TGTGCCAGCAGCTCCCGATCGACAGCTACCGGAAACACCATATATTTT	CASSSRSTATGNTIYF
TRBJ1-6	NA	TRBV5-6	TRBD1	TGTGCCAGCAGCTCGGACAGGGGAGGCTCCTATAATTCACCCCTCCACTTT	CASSSDRGGSYNSPLHF
TRBJ1-1	NA	TRBV4-3	TRBD1	TGCGCCAGTTCTCAGGGGGCTGGCACTGAAGCTTTCTTT	CASSQGAGTEAFF
TRBJ1-6	NA	TRBV6-1	TRBD1	TGTGCCAGCAGTGAATACCTGAGACAGGGACATTCACCCCTCCACTTT	CASSEYLRQGHSPLHF
TRBJ2-7	NA	TRBV3-1/TRBV3-2	TRBD2	TGTGCCAGCAGCCCGGGACTAGGAACCTACGAGCAGTACTTC	CASSPGLGTYEQYF
TRBJ2-6	NA	TRBV30	NA	TGTGCCTGGAGTGTACGGAGTACTGGGGCCAACGTCCTGACTTTC	CAWSVRSTGANVLTF
TRBJ2-1	NA	TRBV3-1/TRBV3-2	TRBD1	TGTGCCAGCAGCCAGCCGGACAGGAGATACAATGAGCAGTTCTTC	CASSQPDRRYNEQFF
TRBJ2-7	NA	TRBV7-3	NA	TGTGCCAGCAGCCCAGGGGGGACCCGAGGGACCTACGAGCAGTACTTC	CASSPGGTRGTYEQYF
TRBJ1-2	NA	TRBV28	TRBD1	TGTGCCAGCAGAACGACAGGGTTCGGCGGCTACACCTTC	CASRTTGFGGYTF
TRBJ1-5	NA	TRBV5-6	NA	TGTGCCAGCAGTCCCTCGAGATATAGCAATCAGCCCCAGCATTTT	CASSPSRYSNQPQHF
TRBJ2-1	once	TRBV28	NA	TGTGCCAGCAGCCCGGACTGGAATGAGCAGTTCTTC	CASSPDWNEQFF
TRBJ1-1	NA	TRBV6-1	NA	TGTGCCAGCAGTGAATGGGGGGTGAACACTGAAGCTTTCTTT	CASSEWGVNTEAFF
TRBJ1-5	NA	TRBV6-4	TRBD1	TGTGCCAGCAGTATGACAGGGAACCAGCCCCAGCATTTT	CASSMTGNQPQHF
TRBJ2-6	once	TRBV4-1	NA	TGCGCCAGCAGCACCCAGTGGCGGGGATCGGCTGGGGCCAACGTCCTGACTTTC	CASSTQWRGSAGANVLTF
TRBJ2-2	NA	TRBV9	NA	TGTGCCAGCAGTTCGGGGTCCGGGGAGCTGTTTTTT	CASSSGSGELFF
TRBJ1-1	NA	TRBV10-3	TRBD1	TGTGCCATCAGGACGGGACAGGGAACGAACACTGAAGCTTTCTTT	CAIRTGQGTNTEAFF
TRBJ1-4	NA	TRBV9	NA	TGTGCCAGCAGCGTAGCTCAGGGGAACGAAAAACTGTTTTTT	CASSVAQGNEKLFF
TRBJ2-7	NA	TRBV5-6	TRBD1	TGTGCCAGCAGCTTACCGGGACAGGGAGACGAGCAGTACTTC	CASSLPGQGDEQYF
TRBJ1-5	NA	TRBV28	NA	TGTGCCAGCATCGGGGGACTGGGCCGGCAGCCCCAGCATTTT	CASIGGLGRQPQHF
TRBJ2-1	few	TRBV14	TRBD2	TGTGCCAGCAGCCCCCGGACTAGCGGAGTATACAATGAGCAGTTCTTC	CASSPRTSGVYNEQFF
TRBJ1-2	NA	TRBV19	NA	TGTGCCAGTAATGAGGGTCCCGGGTATGGCTACACCTTC	CASNEGPGYGYTF
TRBJ1-4	once	TRBV19	TRBD1	TGTGCCAGTAGAATGATAGGGGGCGATGAAAAACTGTTTTTT	CASRMIGGDEKLFF
TRBJ1-1	NA	TRBV30	NA	TGTGCCTGGACGGGAGGGGGTCTCATGAACACTGAAGCTTTCTTT	CAWTGGGLMNTEAFF
TRBJ1-2	NA	TRBV21-1	NA	TGTGCCAGCAGCAAAAGAAGACAGGGGGCCGAGTATGGCTACACCTTC	CASSKRRQGAEYGYTF
TRBJ1-3	NA	TRBV4-1	NA	TGCGCCAGCAGCCCTCGGGAGGGAAACGCTGGAAACACCATATATTTT	CASSPREGNAGNTIYF
TRBJ2-2	NA	TRBV24-1	TRBD1	TGTGCCACCAGTCCGGACAGGATGGGCACCGGGGAGCTGTTTTTT	CATSPDRMGTGELFF
TRBJ1-4	NA	TRBV4-2	TRBD1	TGTGCCAGCAGCCAGGGGACAGGGGAGGATGAAAAACTGTTTTTT	CASSQGTGEDEKLFF
TRBJ2-5	NA	TRBV5-1	NA	TGCGCCAGCAGCCCGGTGCCGGGGACACAAGAGACCCAGTACTTC	CASSPVPGTQETQYF